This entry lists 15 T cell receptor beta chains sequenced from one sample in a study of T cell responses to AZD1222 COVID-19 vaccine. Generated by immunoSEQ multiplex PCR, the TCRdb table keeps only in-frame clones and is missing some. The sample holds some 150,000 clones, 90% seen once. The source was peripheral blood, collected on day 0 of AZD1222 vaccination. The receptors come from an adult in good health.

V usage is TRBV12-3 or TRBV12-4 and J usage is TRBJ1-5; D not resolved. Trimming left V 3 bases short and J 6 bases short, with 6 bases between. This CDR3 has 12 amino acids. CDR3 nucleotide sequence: TGTGCCAGCAGTTTCAGGACTCAGCCCCAGCATTTT. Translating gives CASSFRTQPQHF.

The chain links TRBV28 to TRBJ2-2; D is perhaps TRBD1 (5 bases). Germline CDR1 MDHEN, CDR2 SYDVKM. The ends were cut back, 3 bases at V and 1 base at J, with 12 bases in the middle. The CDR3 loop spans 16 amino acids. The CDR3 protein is CASSFRTDMNTGELFF. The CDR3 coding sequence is TGTGCCAGCAGTTTCCGGACGGACATGAACACCGGGGAGCTGTTTTTT.

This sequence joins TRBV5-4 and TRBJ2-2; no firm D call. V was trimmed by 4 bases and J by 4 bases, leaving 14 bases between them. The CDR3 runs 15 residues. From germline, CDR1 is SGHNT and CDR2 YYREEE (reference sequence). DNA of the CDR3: TGTGCCAGCAGCCGTTACTCTACAGTCACCGGGGAGCTGTTTTTT. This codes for CASSRYSTVTGELFF.

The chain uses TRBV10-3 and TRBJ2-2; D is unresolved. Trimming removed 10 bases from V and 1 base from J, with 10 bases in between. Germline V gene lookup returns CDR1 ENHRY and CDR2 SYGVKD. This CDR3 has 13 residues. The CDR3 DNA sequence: TGTGCCAGACGCGACGGGAACACCGGGGAGCTGTTTTTT. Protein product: CARRDGNTGELFF.

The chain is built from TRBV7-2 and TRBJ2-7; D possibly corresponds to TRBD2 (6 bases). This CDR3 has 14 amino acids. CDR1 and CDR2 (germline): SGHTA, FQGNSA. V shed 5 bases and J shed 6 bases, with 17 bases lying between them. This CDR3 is CASSPRRGLSEQYF. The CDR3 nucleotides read TGTGCCAGCAGCCCGAGGCGGGGTCTTTCCGAGCAGTACTTC.

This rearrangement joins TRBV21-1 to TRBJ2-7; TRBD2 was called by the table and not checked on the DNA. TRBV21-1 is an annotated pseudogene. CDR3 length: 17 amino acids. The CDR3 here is CASSSRRLAELPYEQYF. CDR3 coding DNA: TGTGCCAGCAGCTCCCGTCGACTAGCGGAGCTCCCCTACGAGCAGTACTTC.

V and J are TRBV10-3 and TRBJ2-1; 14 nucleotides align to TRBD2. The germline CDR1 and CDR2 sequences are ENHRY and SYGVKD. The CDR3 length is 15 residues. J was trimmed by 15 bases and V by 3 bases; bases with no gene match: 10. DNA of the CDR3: TGTGCCATCAGTGAAACCGGGACTAGCGGGAGTCTGCTGTTCTTC. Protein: CAISETGTSGSLLFF.

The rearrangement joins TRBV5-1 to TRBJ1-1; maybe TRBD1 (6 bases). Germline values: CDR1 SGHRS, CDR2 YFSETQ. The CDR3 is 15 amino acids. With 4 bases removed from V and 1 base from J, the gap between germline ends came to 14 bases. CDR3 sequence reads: CASSEKDSRNTEAFF. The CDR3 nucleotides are TGCGCCAGCAGCGAAAAGGACAGCCGGAACACTGAAGCTTTCTTT.

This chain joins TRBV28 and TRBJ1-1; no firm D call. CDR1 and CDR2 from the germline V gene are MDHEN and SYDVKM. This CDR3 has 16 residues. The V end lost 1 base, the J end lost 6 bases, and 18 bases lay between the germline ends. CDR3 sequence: CASSLSSWGRDPEAFF. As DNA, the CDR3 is TGTGCCAGCAGTTTATCTTCCTGGGGTAGGGATCCTGAAGCTTTCTTT.

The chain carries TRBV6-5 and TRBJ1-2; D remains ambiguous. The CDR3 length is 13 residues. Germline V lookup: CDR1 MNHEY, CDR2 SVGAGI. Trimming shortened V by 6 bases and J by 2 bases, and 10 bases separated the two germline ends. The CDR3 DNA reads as TGTGCCAGCAGAACCGGACTCAACTATGGCTACACCTTC. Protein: CASRTGLNYGYTF.

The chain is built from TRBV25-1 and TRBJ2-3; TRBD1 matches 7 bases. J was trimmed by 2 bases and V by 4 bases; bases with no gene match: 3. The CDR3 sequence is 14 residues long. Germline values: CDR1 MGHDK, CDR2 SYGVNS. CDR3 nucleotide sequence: TGTGCCAGCAGTGGTGACAGGGTCACAGATACGCAGTATTTT. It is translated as CASSGDRVTDTQYF.

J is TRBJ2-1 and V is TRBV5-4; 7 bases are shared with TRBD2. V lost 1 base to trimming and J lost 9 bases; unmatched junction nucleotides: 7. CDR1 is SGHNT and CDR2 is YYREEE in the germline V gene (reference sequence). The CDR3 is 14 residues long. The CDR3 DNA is TGTGCCAGCAGCTTGAAGTCCGGGGAGGGTGAGCAGTTCTTC. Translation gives CASSLKSGEGEQFF. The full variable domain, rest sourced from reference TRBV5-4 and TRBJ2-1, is ETGVTQSPTHLIKTRGQQVTLRCSSQSGHNTVSWYQQALGQGPQFIFQYYREEENGRGNFPPRFSGLQFPNYSSELNVNALELDDSALYLCASSLKSGEGEQFFGPGTRLTVL.

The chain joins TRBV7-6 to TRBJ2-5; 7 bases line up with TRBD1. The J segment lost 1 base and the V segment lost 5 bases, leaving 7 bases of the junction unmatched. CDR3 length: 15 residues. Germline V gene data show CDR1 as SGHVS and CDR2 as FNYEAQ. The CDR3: CASSRTGDTQETQYF. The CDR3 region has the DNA TGTGCCAGCAGCCGAACAGGGGATACCCAAGAGACCCAGTACTTC.

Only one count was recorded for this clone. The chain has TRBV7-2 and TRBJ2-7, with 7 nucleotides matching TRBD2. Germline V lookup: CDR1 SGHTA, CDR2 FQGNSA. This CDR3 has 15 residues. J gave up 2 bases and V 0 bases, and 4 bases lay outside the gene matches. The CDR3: CASSLAGGNPYEQYF. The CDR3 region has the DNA TGTGCCAGCAGCTTAGCGGGAGGGAACCCCTACGAGCAGTACTTC.

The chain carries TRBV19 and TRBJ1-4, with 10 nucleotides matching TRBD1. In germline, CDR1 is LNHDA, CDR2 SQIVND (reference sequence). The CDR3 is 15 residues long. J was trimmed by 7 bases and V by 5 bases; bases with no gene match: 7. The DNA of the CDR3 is TGTGCCAGTAGTGGCCCCGGGACAGGGGCTGAAAAACTGTTTTTT. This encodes CASSGPGTGAEKLFF.